The 4 T cell receptor beta chains presented below share a single source sample, sequenced in a study of blood T cell repertoires in COVID-19. Clones were read by immunoSEQ multiplex PCR, and TCRdb kept only the in-frame ones, dropping some. The sample includes around 50,000 clones, about 90% seen only once; the top ten take about 3.1%. Sequenced: peripheral blood. The receptors shown here come from a human donor in a cohort sampled during active COVID-19.

The chain recombines TRBV30 with TRBJ1-1; D unresolved. Trimming removed 0 bases from V and 7 bases from J, with 12 bases in between. Germline V gene sequence: CDR1 GTSNPN, CDR2 SVGIG (reference sequence). The CDR3 totals 13 residues. DNA of the CDR3: TGTGCCTGGAGTGTACTGTTAACCTTTGAAGCTTTCTTT. Amino acid sequence: CAWSVLLTFEAFF. The full variable domain, completed using reference TRBV30 and TRBJ1-1, is SQTIHQWPATLVQPVGSPLSLECTVEGTSNPNLYWYRQAAGRGLQLLFYSVGIGQISSEVPQNLSASRPQDRQFILSSKKLLLSDSGFYLCAWSVLLTFEAFFGQGTRLTVV.

The chain combines TRBV6-5 with TRBJ1-2; D is undetermined. V was pared by 6 bases and J by 4 bases, with 12 bases between. Per the germline V gene, CDR1 is MNHEY and CDR2 is SVGAGI. The CDR3 covers 13 residues. CDR3 DNA: TGTGCCAGCAGCCAGACTGGATTCTATGGCTACACCTTC. Amino acids: CASSQTGFYGYTF.

The chain is built from TRBV19 and TRBJ2-5, with a weak D call TRBD2 (7 bases). The CDR3 totals 14 residues. Germline CDR1 and CDR2: LNHDA and SQIVND (reference sequence). The V and J ends lost 1 base and 6 bases respectively, with 12 bases between them. In DNA, the CDR3 is TGTGCCAGTAGTATAGCCAGGGGACTACAGACCCAGTACTTC. Its protein is CASSIARGLQTQYF.

The rearrangement links TRBV19 to TRBJ2-2; TRBD2 is a possible D gene (7 bases). Trimming stripped 2 bases from V and 1 base from J, with 14 bases between. This CDR3 has 17 residues. Germline V lookup: CDR1 LNHDA, CDR2 SQIVND (reference sequence). The CDR3 spells CASSIHQGRGNTGELFF. CDR3 nucleotide sequence: TGTGCCAGTAGTATACACCAGGGGAGGGGGAACACCGGGGAGCTGTTTTTT.